Here is one T cell receptor (beta chain) with its context. This specimen belongs to a study of T cells expressing NK-cell markers. TCRdb re-called the 5' RACE reads and catalogs CDR3 proteins one per entry, DNA excluded. The listing contains about 260,000 distinct CDR3 sequences. The CDR3 has 12 amino acids. Germline loops: CDR1 MNHEY, CDR2 SVGAGI. The TCR was taken from a man younger than 35 in good health. Input material: blood T cells: a sorted CD56 or NKG2C T cell subset, CD4+ or CD8+ T cells, or bulk PBMC T cells (not recorded which). The chain joins TRBV6-5 to TRBJ1-4. The CDR3 loop is CASRREEGKLFF.